This TCR beta chain was retrieved from a study of OX40 agonist ivuxolimab in advanced cancers. At the level of the study: Three patients responded partially, comprising one with hepatocellular carcinoma and two with cutaneous melanoma.

The CDR3 consists of 14 residues. Per germline, CDR1 LNHDA and CDR2 SQIVND (reference sequence). After removal of 3 bases from V and 6 bases from J, the junction contained 7 bases not matched to a gene. General study results and limits: Compared with CD4+, CD8+ T cells on average had more expanded clones.

Repertoires were generated with immunoSEQ multiplex PCR, while TCRdb's copy carries only in-frame clones and drops some. The data contain tens of thousands of clones, approximately 80% of them singletons. Turning to this clone: Antigen specificity is unknown.

This TCR came from an adult with an advanced solid tumor such as melanoma, head and neck, liver or kidney cancer. Material: CD4+ or CD8+ T cells sorted from blood, obtained in a trial of the OX40 agonist ivuxolimab. This chain links TRBV19 with TRBJ1-1; 7 nucleotides agree with TRBD1. The CDR3 protein is CASSMGTDLSEAFF. As DNA, the CDR3 is TGTGCCAGTAGTATGGGGACAGACCTTTCTGAAGCTTTCTTT.